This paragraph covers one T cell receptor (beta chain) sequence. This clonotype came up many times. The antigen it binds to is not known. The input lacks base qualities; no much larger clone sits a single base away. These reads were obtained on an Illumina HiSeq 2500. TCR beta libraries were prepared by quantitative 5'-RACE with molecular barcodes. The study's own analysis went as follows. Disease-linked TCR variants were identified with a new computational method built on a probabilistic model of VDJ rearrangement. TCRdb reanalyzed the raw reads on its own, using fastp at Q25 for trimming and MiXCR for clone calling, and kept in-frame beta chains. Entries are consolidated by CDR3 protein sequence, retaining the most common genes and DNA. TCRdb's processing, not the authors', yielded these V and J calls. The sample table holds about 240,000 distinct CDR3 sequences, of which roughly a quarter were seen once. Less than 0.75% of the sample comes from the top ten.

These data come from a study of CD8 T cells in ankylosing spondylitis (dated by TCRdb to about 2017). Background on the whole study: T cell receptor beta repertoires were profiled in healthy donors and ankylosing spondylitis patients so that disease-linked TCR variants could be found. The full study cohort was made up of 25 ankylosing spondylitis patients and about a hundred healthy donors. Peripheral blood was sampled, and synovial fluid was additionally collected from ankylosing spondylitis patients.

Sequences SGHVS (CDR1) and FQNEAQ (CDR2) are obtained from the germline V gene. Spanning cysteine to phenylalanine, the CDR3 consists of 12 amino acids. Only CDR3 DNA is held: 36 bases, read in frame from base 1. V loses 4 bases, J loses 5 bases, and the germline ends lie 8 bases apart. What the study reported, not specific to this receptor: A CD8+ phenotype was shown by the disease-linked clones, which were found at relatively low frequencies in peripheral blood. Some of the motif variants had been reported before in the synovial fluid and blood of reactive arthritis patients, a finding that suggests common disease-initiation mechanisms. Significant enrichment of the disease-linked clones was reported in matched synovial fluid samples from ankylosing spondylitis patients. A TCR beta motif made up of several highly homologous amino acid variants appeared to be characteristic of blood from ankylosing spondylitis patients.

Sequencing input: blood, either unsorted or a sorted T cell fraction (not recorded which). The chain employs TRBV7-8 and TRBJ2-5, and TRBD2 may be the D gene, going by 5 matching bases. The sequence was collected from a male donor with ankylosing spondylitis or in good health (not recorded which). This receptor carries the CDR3 CASSSWRETQYF. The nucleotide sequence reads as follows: TGTGCCAGCAGCTCCTGGAGGGAGACCCAGTACTTC.